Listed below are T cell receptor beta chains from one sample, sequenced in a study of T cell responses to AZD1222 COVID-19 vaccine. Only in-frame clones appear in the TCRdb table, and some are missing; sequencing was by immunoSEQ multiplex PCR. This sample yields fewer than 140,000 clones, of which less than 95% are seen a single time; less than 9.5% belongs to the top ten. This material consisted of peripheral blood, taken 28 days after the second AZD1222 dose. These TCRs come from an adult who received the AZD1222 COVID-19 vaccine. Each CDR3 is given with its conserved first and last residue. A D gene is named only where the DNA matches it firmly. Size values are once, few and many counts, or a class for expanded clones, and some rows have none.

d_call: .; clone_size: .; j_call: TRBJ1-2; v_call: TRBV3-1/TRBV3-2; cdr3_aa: CASSLKSFGALYGYTF; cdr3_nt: TGTGCCAGCAGCCTAAAGAGTTTCGGGGCCTTATATGGCTACACCTTC
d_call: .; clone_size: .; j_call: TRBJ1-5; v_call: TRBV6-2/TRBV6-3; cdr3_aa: CASSTSGGGNQPQHF; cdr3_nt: TGTGCCAGCAGTACATCGGGGGGTGGCAATCAGCCCCAGCATTTT
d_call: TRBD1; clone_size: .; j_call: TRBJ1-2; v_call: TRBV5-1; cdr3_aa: CASSEGQSYGYTF; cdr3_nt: TGCGCCAGCAGCGAGGGACAGAGCTATGGCTACACCTTC
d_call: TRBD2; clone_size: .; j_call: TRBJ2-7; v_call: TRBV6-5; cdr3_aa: CATQRGSGSSEQYF; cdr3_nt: TGTGCCACCCAACGCGGTAGCGGGTCCTCCGAGCAGTACTTC
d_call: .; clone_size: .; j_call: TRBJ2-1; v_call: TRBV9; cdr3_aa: CASMRGGPGAYNEQFF; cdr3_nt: TGTGCCAGCATGAGGGGGGGCCCCGGGGCCTACAATGAGCAGTTCTTC
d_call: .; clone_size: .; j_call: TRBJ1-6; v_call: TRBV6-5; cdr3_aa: CASSRRLFYNSPLHF; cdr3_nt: TGTGCCAGCTCTAGACGGTTGTTCTATAATTCACCCCTCCACTTT
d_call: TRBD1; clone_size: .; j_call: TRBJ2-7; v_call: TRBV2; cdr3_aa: CASTGTGVYEQYF; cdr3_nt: TGTGCCAGCACCGGGACAGGGGTTTACGAGCAGTACTTC
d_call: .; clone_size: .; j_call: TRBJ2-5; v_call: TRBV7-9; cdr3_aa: CASSPGDTGYVVVQETQYF; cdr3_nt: TGTGCCAGCAGCCCGGGGGACACGGGGTACGTTGTTGTCCAAGAGACCCAGTACTTC
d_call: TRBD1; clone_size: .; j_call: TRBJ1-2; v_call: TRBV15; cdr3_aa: CATSSPGTARYGYTF; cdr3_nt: TGTGCCACCAGCAGCCCCGGGACAGCCAGATATGGCTACACCTTC
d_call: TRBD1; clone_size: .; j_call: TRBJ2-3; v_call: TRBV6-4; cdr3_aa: CASSEDRNTDTQYF; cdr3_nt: TGTGCCAGCAGTGAGGACAGGAACACAGATACGCAGTATTTT
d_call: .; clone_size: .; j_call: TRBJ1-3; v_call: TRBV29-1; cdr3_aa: CSVLVSGNTIYF; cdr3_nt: TGCAGCGTCTTAGTCTCTGGAAACACCATATATTTT
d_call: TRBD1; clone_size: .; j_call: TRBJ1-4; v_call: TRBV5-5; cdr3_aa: CASSFPGQGEEKLFF; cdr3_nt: TGTGCCAGCAGCTTTCCTGGGCAGGGGGAGGAAAAACTGTTTTTT
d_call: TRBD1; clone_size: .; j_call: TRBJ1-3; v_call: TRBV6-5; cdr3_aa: CASNPGGFEGNTIYF; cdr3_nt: TGTGCCAGCAACCCAGGGGGGTTTGAGGGAAACACCATATATTTT
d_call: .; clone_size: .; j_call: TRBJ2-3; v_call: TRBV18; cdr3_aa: CASSPPEGPYTDTQYF; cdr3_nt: TGTGCCAGCTCACCACCGGAAGGGCCGTACACAGATACGCAGTATTTT
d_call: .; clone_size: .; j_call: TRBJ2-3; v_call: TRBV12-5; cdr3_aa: CASGRDGGADTQYF; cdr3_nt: TGTGCTAGTGGTCGGGACGGTGGAGCAGATACGCAGTATTTT
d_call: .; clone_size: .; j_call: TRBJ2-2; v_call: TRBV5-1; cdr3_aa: CASSFQGENTGELFF; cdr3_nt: TGCGCCAGCAGCTTCCAGGGAGAGAACACCGGGGAGCTGTTTTTT
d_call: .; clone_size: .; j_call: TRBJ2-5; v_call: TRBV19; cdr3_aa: CASSTRHQGSETQYF; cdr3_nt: TGTGCCAGTAGTACTCGCCACCAAGGATCGGAGACCCAGTACTTC
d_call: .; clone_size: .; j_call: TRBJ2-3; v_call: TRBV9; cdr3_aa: CASSVAEDTQYF; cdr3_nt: TGTGCCAGCAGCGTAGCCGAAGATACGCAGTATTTT
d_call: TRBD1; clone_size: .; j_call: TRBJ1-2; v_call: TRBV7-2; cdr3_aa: CASSLGQGGRGYTF; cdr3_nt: TGTGCCAGCAGCTTAGGGCAGGGGGGTAGGGGCTACACCTTC
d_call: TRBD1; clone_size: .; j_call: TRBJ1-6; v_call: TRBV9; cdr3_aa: CASSSQGAGSPLHF; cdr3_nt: TGTGCCAGCAGCTCACAGGGGGCAGGTTCACCCCTCCACTTT
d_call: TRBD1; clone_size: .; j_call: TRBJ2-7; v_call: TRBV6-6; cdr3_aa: CASKEGTGSYEQYF; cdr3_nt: TGTGCCAGCAAGGAGGGGACAGGGTCCTACGAGCAGTACTTC
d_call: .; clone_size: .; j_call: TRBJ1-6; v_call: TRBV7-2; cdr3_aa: CASSWDSTGYNSPLHF; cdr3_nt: TGTGCCAGCAGCTGGGACTCGACAGGCTATAATTCACCCCTCCACTTT
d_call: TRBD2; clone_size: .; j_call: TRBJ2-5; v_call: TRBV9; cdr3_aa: CASSVGTSGGSYQETQYF; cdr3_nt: TGTGCCAGCAGCGTCGGGACTAGCGGGGGGTCGTACCAAGAGACCCAGTACTTC
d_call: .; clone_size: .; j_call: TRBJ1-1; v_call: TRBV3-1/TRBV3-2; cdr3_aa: CASSQDVSGRDGFF; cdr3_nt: TGTGCCAGCAGCCAAGATGTATCGGGCAGGGACGGTTTCTTT
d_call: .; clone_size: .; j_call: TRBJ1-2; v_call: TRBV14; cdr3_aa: CASSQVFSGYSNYGYTF; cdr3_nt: TGTGCCAGCAGCCAAGTTTTTTCCGGATATTCTAACTATGGCTACACCTTC
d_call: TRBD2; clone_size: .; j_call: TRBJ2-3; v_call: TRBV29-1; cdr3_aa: CSVGRGDTDTQYF; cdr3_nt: TGCAGCGTTGGGCGGGGGGACACAGATACGCAGTATTTT
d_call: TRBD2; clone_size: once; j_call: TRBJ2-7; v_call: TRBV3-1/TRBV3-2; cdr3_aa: CASSQGASGGFSYEQYF; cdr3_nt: TGTGCCAGCAGCCAAGGGGCTAGCGGGGGATTCTCCTACGAGCAGTACTTC
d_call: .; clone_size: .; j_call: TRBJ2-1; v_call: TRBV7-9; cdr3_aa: CASSQGRYNEQFF; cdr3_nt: TGTGCCAGCAGCCAGGGGCGGTACAATGAGCAGTTCTTC
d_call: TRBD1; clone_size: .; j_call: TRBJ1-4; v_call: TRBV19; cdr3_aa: CASSSRQGEKAEKLFF; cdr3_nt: TGTGCCAGTAGTTCACGGCAGGGGGAAAAGGCTGAAAAACTGTTTTTT